The clone carrying this TCR beta chain was detected ten times or more. The 5'RACE template-switching step produced TCR cDNA and added a universal primer site and UMIs. MiXCR, applied by TCRdb to the 5' RACE reads, yields one record per CDR3 protein. Among about 68,000 distinct CDR3 sequences listed, around 7% were seen once. This entry comes from a study of T cells after yellow fever vaccination. The CDR3 consists of 13 residues. Germline V gene data show CDR1 as MNHEY and CDR2 as SVGAGI. V lost 8 bases and J lost 1, with 11 bases in between. The rearrangement uses TRBV6-5 and TRBJ1-1; D might be TRBD1 (5 bases). The receptor was derived from a man in his late teens or twenties who received the YFV17D yellow fever vaccine. The specimen comprised CD8+ T cells sorted from PBMCs, sampled more than 35 days after the first yellow fever vaccination. The CDR3 sequence is CASHRGGNTEAFF. Written as DNA, the CDR3 is TGTGCCAGCCATAGGGGAGGGAACACTGAAGCTTTCTTT.